The 22 T cell receptor beta chains below all came from one sample that was sequenced in a study of T cells in Graves' hyperthyroidism and ophthalmopathy. Amplification yielded TCR beta CDR3 regions, with RNA transcripts as the source. The study used the HTBI primer set for a first-round RT-PCR of the TCR CDR3. TCRdb re-called the multiplex PCR reads through MiXCR, storing one row per CDR3 protein. The sample has 600,000 to 800,000 distinct CDR3 sequences; over 35% are singletons. The source material was blood. The receptors here all came from a woman between 40 and 50 years old with Graves' hyperthyroidism.

This chain connects TRBV7-2 to TRBJ2-2, with D perhaps TRBD2 (7 bases). Germline V gene lookup returns CDR1 SGHTA and CDR2 FQGNSA. The germline V and J ends were trimmed by 5 bases and 7 bases, with 20 bases remaining between them. This CDR3 region has 16 residues. CDR3 region: CASSTYRGANGGELFF. CDR3 DNA: TGTGCCAGCAGCACTTATCGGGGGGCGAACGGCGGGGAGCTGTTTTTT.

The V and J genes are TRBV7-2 and TRBJ1-2; weak D call: TRBD1 (6 bases). There are 14 residues in the CDR3. V was pared by 2 bases and J by 12 bases, with 19 bases between. Germline values: CDR1 SGHTA, CDR2 FQGNSA. The CDR3 DNA reads TGTGCCAGCAGCTTATCAGCAGGGGAGGCAGGAAACACCTTC. This encodes CASSLSAGEAGNTF.

The chain links TRBV6-5 to TRBJ2-5; 10 bases fit TRBD1. After removal of 5 bases from V and 0 bases from J, the junction contained 12 bases not matched to a gene. Germline-derived CDR1 and CDR2 are MNHEY and SVGAGI. The CDR3 is 18 amino acids. CDR3 sequence reads: CASSEFGTGDLYQETQYF. As DNA, the CDR3 is TGTGCCAGCAGTGAATTCGGGACAGGGGACCTGTACCAAGAGACCCAGTACTTC.

The J gene is TRBJ1-2, the V gene TRBV11-2; D not resolved. This CDR3 contains 14 residues. V was trimmed by 0 bases and J by 0 bases, leaving 5 bases between them. CDR1 and CDR2 (germline): SGHAT, FQNNGV. The CDR3 coding sequence is TGTGCCAGCAGCTTAGATCCGACTAACTATGGCTACACCTTC. It codes for CASSLDPTNYGYTF.

As for this clonotype: With only one base between it and a far larger clone, this is likely a read error. V usage is TRBV7-2 and J usage is TRBJ1-4; no definite D call. Germline V gene sequence: CDR1 SGHTA, CDR2 FQGNSA. This CDR3 comprises 12 residues. The CDR3 protein is CASSLVGEKLLF. Written as DNA, the CDR3 is TGTGCCAGCAGCTTAGTCGGTGAAAAACTGCTTTTT.

CDR3 nucleotide sequence: TGTGCCAGCAGCTTCCCAAGCCTACCCCCAACTAATGAAAAACTGTTTTTT. It translates to CASSFPSLPPTNEKLFF. The gene calls are TRBV7-9 and TRBJ1-4; no clear D. The V end lost 3 bases, the J end lost 0 bases, and 14 bases lay between the germline ends. Looked up from germline, CDR1 is SEHNR and CDR2 is FQNEAQ (reference sequence). This CDR3 region has 17 residues.

The chain uses TRBV12-3 or TRBV12-4 and TRBJ1-2, with a weak D call TRBD1 (5 bases). Trimming took off 4 bases at V and 2 bases at J, with 14 bases between the two ends. CDR3 length: 15 residues. CDR3 loop: CASSYQQVTNYGYTF. As DNA, the CDR3 is TGTGCCAGCAGTTACCAACAGGTTACGAACTATGGCTACACCTTC.

This clonotype was found a few times. The chain carries TRBV29-1 and TRBJ1-2; possibly TRBD1 for D (6 bases). V lost 7 bases, J lost 8 bases, and 20 bases lay in between. This CDR3 region has 13 residues. The V gene's germline CDR1 is SQVTM and CDR2 ANQGSEA. CDR3 nucleotide sequence: TGCAGCGCCGTGGGGGGGGGGGCCGCGGGCTACACCTTC. It encodes CSAVGGGAAGYTF.

The rearrangement joins TRBV5-4 to TRBJ1-5; D not resolved. Trimming removed 3 bases at V and 3 bases at J, with 13 bases between. Germline V CDR1 and CDR2: SGHNT, YYREEE (reference sequence). The CDR3 runs to 15 residues. CDR3 region: CASSSGPSTNQPQHF. CDR3 nucleotides: TGTGCCAGCAGCTCAGGACCCTCAACCAATCAGCCCCAGCATTTT.

V and J are TRBV20-1 and TRBJ1-4; 9 nucleotides agree with TRBD1. Germline V CDR1 and CDR2: DFQATT, SNEGSKA (reference sequence). The junction had 6 bases not matched to a gene; V was cut back by 6 bases and J by 7 bases. CDR3 length: 13 amino acids. CDR3 sequence reads: CSANTGGGEKLFF. The DNA for the CDR3 is TGCAGTGCCAACACAGGGGGCGGTGAAAAACTGTTTTTT.

This clonotype was found once. CDR3 protein: CAISPRDGGSPLHF. The CDR3 coding sequence is TGTGCCATCAGTCCTCGGGACGGGGGGTCACCCCTCCACTTT. V is TRBV10-3 and J is TRBJ1-6, with D perhaps matching TRBD1 (5 bases). The V gene lost 5 bases and the J gene lost 10 bases, with 15 bases spanning the gap. CDR1 is ENHRY and CDR2 is SYGVKD in the germline V gene. This CDR3 region has 14 residues.

The V call is TRBV11-2, the J call TRBJ2-5; possible D gene TRBD1, 6 bases. The CDR3 is 13 residues long. The ends were cut back, 6 bases at V and 0 bases at J, with 8 bases in the middle. Germline V gene data show CDR1 as SGHAT and CDR2 as FQNNGV. In DNA, the CDR3 is TGTGCCAGCAGGGACAGCTACCAAGAGACCCAGTACTTC. This codes for CASRDSYQETQYF.

This clonotype came up many times. This sequence joins TRBV10-3 and TRBJ1-1, with D maybe TRBD1 (5 bases). Trimming pared 4 bases from V and 6 bases from J, leaving 18 bases between. Germline-derived CDR1 and CDR2 are ENHRY and SYGVKD. The CDR3 covers 15 residues. DNA for the CDR3: TGTGCCATCAGTGTTAGCCCCTCCGTAGGGGCTGAAGCTTTCTTT. It is translated as CAISVSPSVGAEAFF.

With respect to this clonotype: Given a much more abundant clone one base away, this may be a read error. Likely a read error: the CDR3 ends without its conserved phenylalanine or tryptophan. This chain joins TRBV20-1 and TRBJ2-5, with D maybe TRBD1 (6 bases). The CDR3 is 13 residues long. Germline loops: CDR1 DFQATT, CDR2 SNEGSKA (reference sequence). Between the trimmed V and J ends, which lost 1 base and 0 bases, there was a span of 6 bases. CDR3 sequence reads: CSARGTDQETQYL. In DNA, the CDR3 is TGCAGTGCTAGAGGGACAGACCAAGAGACCCAGTACCTC.

This clonotype has ten or more counts. CDR3 sequence (DNA): TGTGCCAGCAGTGAAGCCGAGGGACTAGCGGGGCAAGAGACCCAGTACTTC. Residues: CASSEAEGLAGQETQYF. The V and J genes are TRBV2 and TRBJ2-5; 13 positions match TRBD2. There are 17 residues in the CDR3. The V gene end was trimmed by 0 bases and the J gene end by 2 bases; junction bases not matched to a gene: 3. CDR1 is SNHLY and CDR2 is FYNNEI in the germline V gene.

A remark on this clonotype: It may be a read error: a sequence one base away is much more abundant. This rearrangement joins TRBV20-1 to TRBJ2-7; 8 bases fit TRBD1. The ends lost 3 bases at V and 1 base at J; junction bases unmatched: 5. In germline, CDR1 is DFQATT, CDR2 SNEGSKA (reference sequence). The CDR3 sequence is 14 residues long. The CDR3 sequence: CSASDGQGSYEQYF. The CDR3 DNA reads as TGCAGTGCTAGTGATGGACAGGGATCCTACGAGCAGTACTTC.

As for this clonotype: A much larger clone lies a single base off, so this may be a read error. The chain employs TRBV29-1 and TRBJ1-2; TRBD1 might be the D (6 bases). The CDR3 length is 14 residues. With 3 bases removed from V and 2 bases from J, the gap between germline ends came to 13 bases. The germline V gene encodes CDR1 SQVTM and CDR2 ANQGSEA. The CDR3 protein is CSVDETRGNYGYTF. Written as DNA, the CDR3 is TGCAGCGTTGACGAGACCAGGGGCAACTATGGCTACACCTTC. Full variable domain (missing parts from reference TRBV29-1 and TRBJ1-2): SAVISQKPSRDICQRGTSLTIQCQVDSQVTMMFWYRQQPGQSLTLIATANQGSEATYESGFVIDKFPISRPNLTFSTLTVSNMSPEDSSIYLCSVDETRGNYGYTFGSGTRLTVV.

This clonotype was seen at least ten times. The genes are TRBV29-1 and TRBJ1-1; 8 bases fit TRBD1. Germline V CDR1 and CDR2: SQVTM, ANQGSEA. J was trimmed by 1 base and V by 3 bases; bases with no gene match: 4. The CDR3 loop spans 14 amino acids. As DNA, the CDR3 is TGCAGCGTTGATCGGACAGGGTCGAACACTGAAGCTTTCTTT. Amino acids: CSVDRTGSNTEAFF.

This clonotype was counted ten times or more. The genes are TRBV19 and TRBJ1-6, with 7 positions matching TRBD1. Germline CDR1 is LNHDA and CDR2 is SQIVND (reference sequence). CDR3 length: 15 residues. Trimming cost V 3 bases and J 7 bases; bases outside gene matches: 6. The CDR3 region has the DNA TGTGCCAGTAGTATGGCCGGACAGGTGAATTCACCCCTCCACTTT. This codes for CASSMAGQVNSPLHF.

The rearrangement joins TRBV6-5 to TRBJ1-5, with 9 bases that match TRBD1. CDR1 and CDR2 from the germline V gene are MNHEY and SVGAGI. The CDR3 extends over 16 amino acids. V lost 6 bases, J lost 6 bases, and 12 bases stayed unmatched. CDR3: CASSQRTGEHSQPQHF. In nucleotides, the CDR3 is TGTGCCAGCAGCCAACGGACAGGGGAACATAGTCAGCCCCAGCATTTT.

As concerns this clonotype: Being one base from a much bigger clone, this may be a read error. This CDR3 is missing its conserved last phenylalanine or tryptophan, likely due to a read error. V and J are TRBV7-9 and TRBJ2-5; a weak D match, TRBD1 (6 bases). Looked up from germline, CDR1 is SEHNR and CDR2 is FQNEAQ (reference sequence). Trimming pared 5 bases from V and 2 bases from J, leaving 9 bases between. The CDR3 contains 13 residues. Here the CDR3 DNA reads TGTGCCAGCAGCGACAGGAAACAAGAGACCCAGTACCTC. Encoded protein: CASSDRKQETQYL.

The count of this clonotype is one. The chain has TRBV7-8 and TRBJ1-1; 9 bases are a match to TRBD1. CDR1 SGHVS and CDR2 FQNEAQ come from the germline V gene. With V trimmed by 3 bases and J by 5 bases, 13 bases remained unmatched. This CDR3 spans 17 amino acids. The CDR3 region has the DNA TGTGCCAGCAGCTTGTTACCCCAGGGGACAGGGTCGACTGAAGCTTTCTTT. It translates to CASSLLPQGTGSTEAFF. Based on the CDR3 plus reference TRBV7-8 and TRBJ1-1, the full variable domain is GAGVSQSPRYKVAKRGQDVALRCDPISGHVSLFWYQQALGQGPEFLTYFQNEAQLDKSGLPSDRFFAERPEGSVSTLKIQRTQQEDSAVYLCASSLLPQGTGSTEAFFGQGTRLTVV.